This entry features one TCR beta chain sequence. This record comes from a study of technical replicates of blood from a handful of donors. Libraries were prepared by immunoSEQ multiplex PCR; TCRdb keeps only in-frame clonotypes and omits some of them. This sample yields 75,000 to 95,000 clones, of which about 88% are seen a single time; 0.35% to 0.45% belongs to the top ten. V trimming: 4 bases; J trimming: 0 bases; junction bases outside the gene matches: 9. The CDR3 length is 18 residues. The germline gives CDR1 SEHNR, CDR2 FQNEAQ (reference sequence). The receptor comes from a human donor in good health. V is TRBV7-9 and J is TRBJ2-6, with 7 positions matching TRBD1. The sample consisted of T cells isolated from PBMCs. The CDR3 bases are TGTGCCAGCAGCTCGACAGGGATAATCTCCTCTGGGGCCAACGTCCTGACTTTC. This translates into CASSSTGIISSGANVLTF. The full variable domain, with the rest looked up from reference TRBV7-9 and TRBJ2-6, is DTGVSQNPRHKITKRGQNVTFRCDPISEHNRLYWYRQTLGQGPEFLTYFQNEAQLEKSRLLSDRFSAERPKGSFSTLEIQRTEQGDSAMYLCASSSTGIISSGANVLTFGAGSRLTVL.